This T cell receptor (beta chain) comes out of a study of Tregs in tolerant kidney transplant recipients. Study-level information: Mixed chimerism was transient after nonmyeloablative marrow transplants from related graft donors.

This table comes from immunoSEQ multiplex PCR, and its TCRdb copy is limited to in-frame clones, with some not included. The sample lists around 98,000 clones; 80% to 95% were seen once. The material sequenced was CD4+ T cells from blood, taken before the transplant. The receptor was derived from a human donor who received a combined kidney and bone marrow transplant.

The DNA of the CDR3 is TGCAGCGTTGAAGATTGGGAAGGGGGCCGCACAGATACGCAGTATTTT. The encoded protein is CSVEDWEGGRTDTQYF. This sequence joins TRBV29-1 and TRBJ2-3; TRBD1 agrees at 7 bases. V lost 0 bases and J lost 1; bases outside the gene matches: 7. This CDR3 contains 16 residues. CDR1 SQVTM and CDR2 ANQGSEA come from the germline V gene.